One and the same sample provided the 12 T cell receptor beta chains below, sequenced in a study of radiotherapy plus CTLA-4 blockade in lung cancer. The method was immunoSEQ multiplex PCR; TCRdb's version includes in-frame clones alone and lacks a portion of them. Of just over 60,000 clones listed, 60% to 80% were seen once; the top ten hold 4% to 5.5%. Source: peripheral blood, taken from a patient treated with radiotherapy plus ipilimumab. The source of these receptors is a human donor with non-small cell lung cancer who had a complete response to radiotherapy plus ipilimumab.

This clone has just a few counts. The chain combines TRBV11-2 with TRBJ2-1, with 11 bases that match TRBD2. V lost 4 bases, J lost 7 bases, and 6 bases stayed unmatched. CDR3 length: 15 amino acids. Per germline, CDR1 SGHAT and CDR2 FQNNGV. The CDR3 bases are TGTGCCAGCAGCTCCACTAGCGGGAGAGTGAATGAGCAGTTCTTC. Translation: CASSSTSGRVNEQFF.

The chain employs TRBV7-9 and TRBJ1-2, with 7 bases fitting TRBD1. CDR3 length: 14 amino acids. With 5 bases clipped from V and 4 bases from J, the junction kept 7 bases outside the gene matches. Looked up from germline, CDR1 is SEHNR and CDR2 is FQNEAQ (reference sequence). CDR3 sequence: CASSEGGGSYGYTF. CDR3 DNA sequence: TGTGCCAGCAGCGAAGGGGGCGGTAGCTATGGCTACACCTTC.

The V call is TRBV30, the J call TRBJ2-3; the match to TRBD1 covers 9 bases. Per germline, CDR1 GTSNPN and CDR2 SVGIG (reference sequence). The V segment lost 0 bases and the J segment 0 bases; nucleotides outside the gene matches: 4. The CDR3 contains 16 residues. This chain's CDR3 is CAWSVLGTGSTDTQYF. The CDR3 coding sequence is TGTGCCTGGAGTGTTCTCGGGACAGGGAGCACAGATACGCAGTATTTT.

This chain connects TRBV20-1 to TRBJ2-7; no reliable D call. Looked up from germline, CDR1 is DFQATT and CDR2 is SNEGSKA (reference sequence). The CDR3 consists of 11 residues. V was pared by 3 bases and J by 0 bases, with 3 bases between. The CDR3 DNA follows: TGCAGTGCTAGGGACTCCTACGAGCAGTACTTC. It codes for CSARDSYEQYF.

In its sample, this clone was seen a few times. The gene calls are TRBV7-9 and TRBJ1-1; D may be TRBD1 (5 bases). The CDR3 loop spans 13 amino acids. V lost 7 bases, J lost 4 bases, and 13 bases lay in between. Germline V gives CDR1 SEHNR, CDR2 FQNEAQ (reference sequence). CDR3 bases: TGTGCCAGCACCGGGGCTAAGTCCACTGAAGCTTTCTTT. Its translation is CASTGAKSTEAFF.

By proportion, this clone is medium-sized. The chain joins TRBV7-8 to TRBJ1-4; D remains unclear. Germline values: CDR1 SGHVS, CDR2 FQNEAQ. The CDR3 sequence is 13 residues long. Trimming cost V 6 bases and J 8 bases, with 13 bases left between them. For the CDR3, the DNA is TGTGCCAGCAGTTGGCAGATAGAGGAAAAACTGTTTTTT. This gives the protein CASSWQIEEKLFF.

The gene calls are TRBV19 and TRBJ1-2, with D maybe TRBD1 (5 bases). This CDR3 is built from 15 residues. Trimming removed 10 bases at V and 7 bases at J, with 25 bases between. The germline V gene has CDR1 LNHDA and CDR2 SQIVND (reference sequence). The CDR3 region has the DNA TGTGCCATTCCCCTGAGTCAGGGTAAGGTTTGTGGCTACACCTTC. Its protein product is CAIPLSQGKVCGYTF.

As DNA, the CDR3 is TGTGCCAGCAGCTTGCCTACAGACATGAACACTGAAGCTTTCTTT. Amino acids: CASSLPTDMNTEAFF. The chain recombines TRBV5-6 with TRBJ1-1, with D unresolved. The CDR3 has 15 residues. Per the germline V gene, CDR1 is SGHDT and CDR2 is YYEEEE. The V gene lost 1 base and the J gene lost 0 bases, with 10 bases spanning the gap.

CDR3 amino acids: CATSNWEWENTQYF. The CDR3 DNA reads as TGTGCCACCAGCAACTGGGAGTGGGAAAATACGCAGTATTTT. This chain uses TRBV15 with TRBJ2-3, with D possibly matching TRBD2 (5 bases). With 4 bases removed from V and 7 bases from J, the gap between germline ends came to 15 bases. This CDR3 has 14 residues. Germline CDR1 is LNHNV and CDR2 is YYDKDF (reference sequence).

V usage is TRBV5-8 and J usage is TRBJ2-5; TRBD1 aligns across 8 bases. V gave up 3 bases and J gave up 5 bases; unmatched junction bases: 9. The CDR3 sequence is 15 residues long. Germline CDR1 reads SGHTS; CDR2 reads YDEGEE. In DNA form, the CDR3 reads TGTGCCAGCAGCTCAGGACAGGGTCGTCGCGAGACCCAGTACTTC. It codes for CASSSGQGRRETQYF.

V is TRBV9 and J is TRBJ2-2; 7 bases agree with TRBD2. The CDR3 loop spans 13 amino acids. Germline loops: CDR1 SGDLS, CDR2 YYNGEE. The V segment lost 7 bases and the J segment 2 bases; nucleotides outside the gene matches: 2. The CDR3 protein is CASEGLNTGELFF. The CDR3 DNA reads as TGTGCCAGCGAGGGACTAAACACCGGGGAGCTGTTTTTT. Supplemented by reference TRBV9 and TRBJ2-2, the full variable domain reads DSGVTQTPKHLITATGQRVTLRCSPRSGDLSVYWYQQSLDQGLQFLIQYYNGEERAKGNILERFSAQQFPDLHSELNLSSLELGDSALYFCASEGLNTGELFFGEGSRLTVL.

V and J are TRBV7-6 and TRBJ2-2, with D possibly matching TRBD2 (5 bases). The V gene lost 5 bases and the J gene lost 5 bases, with 12 bases spanning the gap. The CDR3 runs 14 residues. Looked up from germline, CDR1 is SGHVS and CDR2 is FNYEAQ. The CDR3 spells CASSASLGTGELFF. For the CDR3, the DNA is TGTGCCAGCAGCGCCTCACTAGGGACCGGGGAGCTGTTTTTT.